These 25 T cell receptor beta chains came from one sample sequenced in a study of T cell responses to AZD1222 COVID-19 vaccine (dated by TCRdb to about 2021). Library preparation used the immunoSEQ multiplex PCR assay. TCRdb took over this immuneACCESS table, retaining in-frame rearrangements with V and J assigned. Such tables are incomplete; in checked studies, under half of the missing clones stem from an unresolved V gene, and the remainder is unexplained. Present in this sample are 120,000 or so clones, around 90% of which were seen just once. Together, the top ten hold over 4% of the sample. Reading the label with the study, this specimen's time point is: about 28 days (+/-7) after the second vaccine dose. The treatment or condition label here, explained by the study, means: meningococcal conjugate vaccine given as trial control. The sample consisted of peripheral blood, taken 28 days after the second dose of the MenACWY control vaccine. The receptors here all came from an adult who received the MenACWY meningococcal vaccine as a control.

CDR3 protein: CASSLLRAGANVLTF. The DNA for the CDR3 is TGTGCCAGCAGTTTACTCCGGGCCGGGGCCAACGTCCTGACTTTC. The chain uses TRBV28 and TRBJ2-6, with D unresolved. The CDR3 is 15 residues long. V was trimmed by 2 bases and J by 4 bases, leaving 9 bases between them. CDR1 and CDR2 from the germline V gene are MDHEN and SYDVKM.

The DNA of the CDR3 is TGTGCCAGCTCACCAATCCACGGAGGCTACACCTTC. As protein: CASSPIHGGYTF. The chain recombines TRBV18 with TRBJ1-2; D uncertain. V lost 2 bases to trimming and J lost 8 bases, with 9 bases between them. Germline-derived CDR1 and CDR2 are KGHSH and LQKENI. The CDR3 spans 12 residues.

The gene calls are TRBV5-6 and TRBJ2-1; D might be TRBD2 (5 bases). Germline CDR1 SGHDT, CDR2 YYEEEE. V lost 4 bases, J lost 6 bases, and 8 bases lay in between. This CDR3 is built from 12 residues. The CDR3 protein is CASSREFNEQFF. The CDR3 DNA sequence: TGTGCCAGCAGCAGGGAGTTCAATGAGCAGTTCTTC.

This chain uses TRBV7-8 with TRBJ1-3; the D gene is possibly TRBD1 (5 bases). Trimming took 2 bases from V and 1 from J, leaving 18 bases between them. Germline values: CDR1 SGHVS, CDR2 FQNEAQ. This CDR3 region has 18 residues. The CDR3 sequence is CASSLRRGALQSGNTIYF. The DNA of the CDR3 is TGTGCCAGCAGCTTAAGAAGAGGGGCTTTGCAATCTGGAAACACCATATATTTT.

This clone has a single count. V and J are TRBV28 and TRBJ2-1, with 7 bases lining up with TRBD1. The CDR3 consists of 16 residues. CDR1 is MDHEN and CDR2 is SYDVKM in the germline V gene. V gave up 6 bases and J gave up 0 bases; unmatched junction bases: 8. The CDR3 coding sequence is TGTGCCAGCAGGACAGGGCGGCAGAGCTCCTACAATGAGCAGTTCTTC. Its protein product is CASRTGRQSSYNEQFF. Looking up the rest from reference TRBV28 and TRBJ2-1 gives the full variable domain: DVKVTQSSRYLVKRTGEKVFLECVQDMDHENMFWYRQDPGLGLRLIYFSYDVKMKEKGDIPEGYSVSREKKERFSLILESASTNQTSMYLCASRTGRQSSYNEQFFGPGTRLTVL.

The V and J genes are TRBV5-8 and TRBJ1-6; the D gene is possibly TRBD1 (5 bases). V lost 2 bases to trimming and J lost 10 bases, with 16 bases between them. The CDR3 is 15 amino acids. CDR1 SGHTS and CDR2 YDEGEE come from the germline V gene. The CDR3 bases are TGTGCCAGCAGCTTCGGCAGGGCTCTGGGGTCACCCCTCCACTTT. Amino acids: CASSFGRALGSPLHF.

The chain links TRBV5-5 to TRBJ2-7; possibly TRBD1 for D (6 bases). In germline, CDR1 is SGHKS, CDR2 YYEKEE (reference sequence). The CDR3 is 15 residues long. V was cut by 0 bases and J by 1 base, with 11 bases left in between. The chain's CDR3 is CASSLAGQGSYEQYF. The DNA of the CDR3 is TGTGCCAGCAGCTTGGCCGGGCAGGGGTCCTACGAGCAGTACTTC.

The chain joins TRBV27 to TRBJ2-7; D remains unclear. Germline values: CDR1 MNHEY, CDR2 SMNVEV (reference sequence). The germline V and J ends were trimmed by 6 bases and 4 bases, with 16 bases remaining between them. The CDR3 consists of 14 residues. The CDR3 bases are TGTGCCAGCAGCCCCCAATCTAGATCGTACGAGCAGTACTTC. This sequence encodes CASSPQSRSYEQYF.

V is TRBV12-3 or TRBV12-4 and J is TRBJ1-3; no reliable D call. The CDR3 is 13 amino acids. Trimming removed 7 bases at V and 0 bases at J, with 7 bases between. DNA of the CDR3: TGTGCCAGCAAGCGGCTCTCTGGAAACACCATATATTTT. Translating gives CASKRLSGNTIYF.

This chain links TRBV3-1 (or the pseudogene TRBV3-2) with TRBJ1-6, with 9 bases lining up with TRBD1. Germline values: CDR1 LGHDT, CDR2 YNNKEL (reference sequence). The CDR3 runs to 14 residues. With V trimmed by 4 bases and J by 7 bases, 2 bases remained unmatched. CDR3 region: CASSPGQGNSPLHF. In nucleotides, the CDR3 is TGTGCCAGCAGCCCGGGACAGGGAAATTCACCCCTCCACTTT.

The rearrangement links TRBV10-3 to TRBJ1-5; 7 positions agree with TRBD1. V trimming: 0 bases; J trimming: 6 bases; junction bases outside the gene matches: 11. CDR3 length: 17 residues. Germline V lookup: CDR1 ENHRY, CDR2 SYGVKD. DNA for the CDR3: TGTGCCATCAGTGAGTCGTTGAGACAGGGCTTAGGTCAGCCCCAGCATTTT. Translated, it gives CAISESLRQGLGQPQHF.

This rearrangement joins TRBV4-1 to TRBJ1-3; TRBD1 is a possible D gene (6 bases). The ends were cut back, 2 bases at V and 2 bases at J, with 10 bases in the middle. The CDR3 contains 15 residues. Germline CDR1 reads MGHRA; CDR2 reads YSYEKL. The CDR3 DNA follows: TGCGCCAGCAGCCAATTGTGGGGGCCTGGAAACACCATATATTTT. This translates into CASSQLWGPGNTIYF.

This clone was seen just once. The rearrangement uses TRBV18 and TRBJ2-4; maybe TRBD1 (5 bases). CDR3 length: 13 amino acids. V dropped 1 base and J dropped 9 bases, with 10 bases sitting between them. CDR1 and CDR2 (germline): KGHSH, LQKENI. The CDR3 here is CASSPHRKGIQYF. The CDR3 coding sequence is TGTGCCAGCTCACCACACAGGAAGGGCATTCAGTACTTC.

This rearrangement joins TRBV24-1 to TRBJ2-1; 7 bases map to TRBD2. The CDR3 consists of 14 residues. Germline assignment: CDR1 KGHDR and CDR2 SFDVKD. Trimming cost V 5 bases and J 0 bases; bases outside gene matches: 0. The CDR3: CATSGGGSYNEQFF. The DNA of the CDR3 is TGTGCCACCAGTGGGGGGGGCTCCTACAATGAGCAGTTCTTC.

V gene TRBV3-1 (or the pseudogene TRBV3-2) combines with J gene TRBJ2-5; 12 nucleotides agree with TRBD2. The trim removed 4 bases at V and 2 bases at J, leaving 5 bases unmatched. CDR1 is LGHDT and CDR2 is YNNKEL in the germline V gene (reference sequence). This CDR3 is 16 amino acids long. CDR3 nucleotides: TGTGCCAGCAGCCTGCGGACTAGCGGGGATCAAGAGACCCAGTACTTC. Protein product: CASSLRTSGDQETQYF.

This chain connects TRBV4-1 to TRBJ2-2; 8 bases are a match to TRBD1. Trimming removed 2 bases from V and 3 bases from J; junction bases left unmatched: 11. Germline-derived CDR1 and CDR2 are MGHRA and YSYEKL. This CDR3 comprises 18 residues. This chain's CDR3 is CASSQQDRAVPDTGELFF. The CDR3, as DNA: TGCGCCAGCAGCCAACAGGACAGGGCGGTCCCAGACACCGGGGAGCTGTTTTTT.

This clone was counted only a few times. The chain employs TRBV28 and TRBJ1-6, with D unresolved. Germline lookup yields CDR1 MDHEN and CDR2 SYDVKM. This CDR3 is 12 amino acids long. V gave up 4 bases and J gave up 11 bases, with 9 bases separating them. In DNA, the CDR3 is TGTGCCAGCAGTTCACCAGGTACACCCCTCCACTTT. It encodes CASSSPGTPLHF.

For the CDR3, the DNA is TGTGCCAGCAGTATGGGGATTGGCGAGCAGTACGTC. Translating gives CASSMGIGEQYV. This rearrangement joins TRBV6-2 or TRBV6-3 to TRBJ2-7; unclear D gene. V shed 5 bases and J shed 6 bases, with 11 bases lying between them. This CDR3 is 12 amino acids long. CDR1 MNHEY and CDR2 SVGEGT come from the germline V gene.

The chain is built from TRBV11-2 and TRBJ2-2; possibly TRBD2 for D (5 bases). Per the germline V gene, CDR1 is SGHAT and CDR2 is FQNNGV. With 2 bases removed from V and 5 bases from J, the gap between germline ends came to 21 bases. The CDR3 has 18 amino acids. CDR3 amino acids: CASSLRREGSTRTGELFF. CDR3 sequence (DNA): TGTGCCAGCAGCTTAAGAAGAGAGGGTAGCACGAGGACCGGGGAGCTGTTTTTT.

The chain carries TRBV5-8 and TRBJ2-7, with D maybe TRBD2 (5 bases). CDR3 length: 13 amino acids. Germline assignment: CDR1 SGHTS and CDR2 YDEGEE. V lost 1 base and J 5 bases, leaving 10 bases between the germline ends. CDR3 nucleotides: TGTGCCAGCAGCTTGCGCCTAGCTGACGAGCAGTACTTC. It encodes CASSLRLADEQYF.

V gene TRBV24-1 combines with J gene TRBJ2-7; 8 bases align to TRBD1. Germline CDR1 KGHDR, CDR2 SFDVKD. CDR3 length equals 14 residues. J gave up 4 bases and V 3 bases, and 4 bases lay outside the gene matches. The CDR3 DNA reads TGTGCCACCAGTGATCGGACAGGGCGATACGAGCAGTACGTC. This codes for CATSDRTGRYEQYV.

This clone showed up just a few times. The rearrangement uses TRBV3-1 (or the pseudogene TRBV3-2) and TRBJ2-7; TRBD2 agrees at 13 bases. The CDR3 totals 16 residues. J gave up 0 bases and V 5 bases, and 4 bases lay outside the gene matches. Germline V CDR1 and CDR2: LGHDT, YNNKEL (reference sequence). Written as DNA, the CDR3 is TGTGCCAGCAGCACCCGGACTAGCGGGAGCTCCTACGAGCAGTACTTC. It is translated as CASSTRTSGSSYEQYF.

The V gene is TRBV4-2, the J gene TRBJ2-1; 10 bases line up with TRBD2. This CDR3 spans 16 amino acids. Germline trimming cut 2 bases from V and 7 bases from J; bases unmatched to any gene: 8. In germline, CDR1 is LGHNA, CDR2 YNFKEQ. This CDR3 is CASSQSSSGRLNEQFF. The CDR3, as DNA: TGTGCCAGCAGCCAAAGTAGTAGCGGGAGGCTAAATGAGCAGTTCTTC.

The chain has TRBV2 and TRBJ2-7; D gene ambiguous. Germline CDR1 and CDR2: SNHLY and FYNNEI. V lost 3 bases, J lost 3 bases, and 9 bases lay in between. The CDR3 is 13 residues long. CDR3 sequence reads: CASSDYSNYEQYF. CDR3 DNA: TGTGCCAGCAGTGATTACAGCAACTACGAGCAGTACTTC.

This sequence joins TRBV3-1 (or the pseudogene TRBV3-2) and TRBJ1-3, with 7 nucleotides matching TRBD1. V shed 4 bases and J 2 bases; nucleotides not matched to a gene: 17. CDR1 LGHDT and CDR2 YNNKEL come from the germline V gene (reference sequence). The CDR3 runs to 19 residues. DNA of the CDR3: TGTGCCAGCAGCCCCCTGATCTCCTTGTGGCAGGGGGCTGGAAACACCATATATTTT. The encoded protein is CASSPLISLWQGAGNTIYF.